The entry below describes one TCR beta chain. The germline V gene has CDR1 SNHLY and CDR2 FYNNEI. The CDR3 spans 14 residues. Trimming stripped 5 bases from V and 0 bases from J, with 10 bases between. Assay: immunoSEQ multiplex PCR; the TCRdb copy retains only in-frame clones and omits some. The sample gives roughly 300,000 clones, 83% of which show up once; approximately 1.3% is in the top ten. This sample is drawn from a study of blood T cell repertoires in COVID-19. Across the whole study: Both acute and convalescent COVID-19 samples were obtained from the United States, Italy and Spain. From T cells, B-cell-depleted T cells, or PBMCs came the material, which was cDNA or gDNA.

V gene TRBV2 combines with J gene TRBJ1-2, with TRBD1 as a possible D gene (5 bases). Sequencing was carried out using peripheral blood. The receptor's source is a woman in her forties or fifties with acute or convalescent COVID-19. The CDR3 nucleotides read TGTGCCAGCAGTCGGGACTCCTCTAACTATGGCTACACCTTC. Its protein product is CASSRDSSNYGYTF.